The present T cell receptor beta chain was sequenced within a study of blood T cell repertoires in COVID-19. Whole-study context: Material from acute and convalescent COVID-19 was sourced from the United States, Italy and Spain.

The CDR3 contains 13 residues. Germline lookup yields CDR1 SNHLY and CDR2 FYNNEI. Trimming left V 3 bases short and J 1 base short, with 6 bases between. Authors' data handling: By means of reference gene primer amplification, nucleated cell counts were estimated. Measured with immunoSEQ multiplex PCR; TCRdb has only the in-frame clones, and not every one. D and trimming come from the DNA, and the V and J calls and clone size come from that table. The sample consists of approximately 140,000 clones, roughly 84% of them appearing once. Participant reports of clinical history set cohort assignment. A PCR-confirmed or clinician-diagnosed COVID-19 case had contacted exposed participants within 2 weeks of entry.

This clonotype originated in a woman aged 45 to 65 who had been exposed to COVID-19. Sequenced: PBMCs or T cells enriched from blood (not recorded which). The J gene is TRBJ2-5, the V gene TRBV2, with unresolved D. CDR3 nucleotide sequence: TGTGCCAGCAGTGATCCCATCCAAGAGACCCAGTACTTC. As protein: CASSDPIQETQYF. The full variable domain, with the rest looked up from reference TRBV2 and TRBJ2-5, is EPEVTQTPSHQVTQMGQEVILRCVPISNHLYFYWYRQILGQKVEFLVSFYNNEISEKSEIFDDQFSVERPDGSNFTLKIRSTKLEDSAMYFCASSDPIQETQYFGPGTRLLVL.